This note documents a single TCR beta chain sequence. What it binds is not known. Profiled with immunoSEQ multiplex PCR; TCRdb holds only in-frame clones, not every one. The top ten clones hold about 2.5% of a sample with roughly 170,000 clones, about nine tenths of them seen once. These data come from a study of T cell responses to AZD1222 COVID-19 vaccine. Study observations and caveats: At baseline, seropositivity was found in only 5 to 7 AZD1222 recipients. Spike-specific TCR breadth rose after two AZD1222 doses, and depth rose as well.

The TCR comes from an adult in good health. This specimen was peripheral blood, taken on day 0 of AZD1222 vaccination.

The CDR3 DNA is TGTGCCAGCAGGGGATTGGCAGGACTCCAAGAGACCCAGTACTTC. Amino acid sequence: CASRGLAGLQETQYF. The chain joins TRBV5-4 to TRBJ2-5, with D possibly being TRBD2 (5 bases). Trimming removed 5 bases at V and 1 base at J, with 15 bases between. The CDR3 runs 15 residues. Per germline, CDR1 SGHNT and CDR2 YYREEE (reference sequence).